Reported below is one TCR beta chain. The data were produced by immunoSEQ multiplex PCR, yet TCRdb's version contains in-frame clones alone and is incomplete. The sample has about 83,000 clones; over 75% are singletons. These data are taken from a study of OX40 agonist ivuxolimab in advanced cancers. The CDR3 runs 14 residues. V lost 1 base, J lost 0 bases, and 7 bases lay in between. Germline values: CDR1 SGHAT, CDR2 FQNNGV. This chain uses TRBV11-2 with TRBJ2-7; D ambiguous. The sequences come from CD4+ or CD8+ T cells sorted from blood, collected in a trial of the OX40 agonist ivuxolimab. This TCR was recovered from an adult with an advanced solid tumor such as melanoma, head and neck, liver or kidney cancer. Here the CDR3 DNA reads TGTGCCAGCAGCTTAGTGGAAAGCTCCTACGAGCAGTACTTC. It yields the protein CASSLVESSYEQYF.